This T cell receptor beta chain was identified in a study of blood T cell repertoires in COVID-19. Study-wide context: From the United States, Italy and Spain came samples of acute and convalescent COVID-19. Sample material is recorded as cDNA or gDNA derived from T cells, B-cell-depleted T cells, or PBMCs.

The ends were cut back, 5 bases at V and 1 base at J, with 11 bases in the middle. The V gene's germline CDR1 is SEHNR and CDR2 FQNEAQ (reference sequence). The CDR3 has 14 amino acids. Original data processing: Amplification from reference gene primers served as the basis for estimated nucleated cell counts. Clones were sequenced by immunoSEQ multiplex PCR, and TCRdb holds only the in-frame ones, with some missing. V and J calls and clone size are as listed in that table; D and trimming were resolved from the DNA. The sample yields some 170,000 clones, about 87% seen once. The chain uses TRBV7-9 and TRBJ1-1; D is uncertain. Specimen: peripheral blood. The receptor was isolated from a woman between 45 and 65 years old with acute or convalescent COVID-19. DNA for the CDR3: TGTGCCAGCAGCATCAACGAGGAGAACACTGAAGCTTTCTTT. Translated: CASSINEENTEAFF.